This is a list of T cell receptor beta chains from one sample in a study of blood T cells in healthy people across ages. TCRdb redid the calling of the 5' RACE reads with MiXCR, one entry per CDR3 protein. This table holds hundreds of thousands of distinct CDR3 sequences, 53% found once. The sequenced material came from blood. All receptors come from an elderly man in good health. The CDR3 runs from the conserved cysteine through the conserved F or W. D genes are given only for firm matches. The size of a clone is reported for some rows only, either as once, few or many, or as a class for expanded clones.

d_call	v_call	j_call	clone_size	cdr3_nt	cdr3_aa
NA	TRBV5-1	TRBJ2-7	few	TGCGCCAGCAGCCCTCCCGGGACAAACTCCTACGAGCAGTACTTC	CASSPPGTNSYEQYF
TRBD1	TRBV14	TRBJ1-6	NA	TGTGCCAGCAGCCCCAGGGGGGGCCGGGATTCACCCCTCCACTTT	CASSPRGGRDSPLHF
TRBD1	TRBV20-1	TRBJ1-2	NA	TGCAGTGCTAGGGGGGATAGGGGGCGCAGGGATGGCTACACCTTC	CSARGDRGRRDGYTF
TRBD1	TRBV2	TRBJ1-2	few	TGTGCCAGCAGCACAGGGGGCGCATCCTATGGCTACACCTTC	CASSTGGASYGYTF
NA	TRBV20-1	TRBJ1-2	few	TGCAGTGCTACCCTAGGCCTTTCCAGGGGCTACACCTTC	CSATLGLSRGYTF
NA	TRBV20-1	TRBJ2-5	many	TGCAGTGCCAGACGGCGACAGGAGACCCAGTACTTC	CSARRRQETQYF
TRBD1	TRBV4-2	TRBJ1-1	NA	TGTGCCAGCAGTTCCAGGACAGGGGTAAACACTGAAGCTTTCTTT	CASSSRTGVNTEAFF
NA	TRBV9	TRBJ2-1	NA	TGTGTCAGCAGCGTAGTGGGCAGTGAGCAGTTCTTC	CVSSVVGSEQFF
NA	TRBV7-2	TRBJ2-4	NA	TGTGCCAGCAGCTTAAAACGGGGTGGCCATAGCGAGGAGTACTTC	CASSLKRGGHSEEYF
NA	TRBV15	TRBJ2-2	NA	TGTGCCACCAGCGGAGGGGGGTGGGAGCTGTTTTTT	CATSGGGWELFF
NA	TRBV29-1	TRBJ1-1	NA	TGCAGCGTTATAAGAGACACTGAAGCTTTCTTT	CSVIRDTEAFF
TRBD2	TRBV20-1	TRBJ2-3	NA	TGCAGTGCTAGAGATGGGCGGGGGGCGGAGGATACGCAGTATTTT	CSARDGRGAEDTQYF
TRBD2	TRBV3-1	TRBJ2-1	NA	TGTGCCAGCAGCCAAGAATCGAGGGAGGGTGAGCAGTTCTTC	CASSQESREGEQFF
NA	TRBV4-2	TRBJ2-7	NA	TGTGCCAGCAGCCAAGATCGCAGGGCTCTCTCCTACGAGCAGTACTTC	CASSQDRRALSYEQYF
NA	TRBV6-5	TRBJ2-7	NA	TGTGCCAGCAGTCGGGAGCTGGGGGCCTACGAGCAGTACTTC	CASSRELGAYEQYF
NA	TRBV20-1	TRBJ2-1	NA	TGCAGTGCCATCCGGGTCGTCAATGAGCAGTTCTTC	CSAIRVVNEQFF
TRBD2	TRBV20-1	TRBJ2-1	NA	TGCAGTGCCGGTTTCGGAGGACTAGCGGACTACAGTGAGCAGTTCTTC	CSAGFGGLADYSEQFF
NA	TRBV5-1	TRBJ2-7	few	TGCGCCAGCAGCTTGCCGGGGGCGGACGAGCAGTACTTC	CASSLPGADEQYF
TRBD1	TRBV2	TRBJ1-2	NA	TGTGCCAGCAGCGCGACAGGGACCTTTGGTTACACCTTC	CASSATGTFGYTF
TRBD1	TRBV20-1	TRBJ1-5	once	TGCAGTGCTTCCGAAAGACAGGGGGCCAATCAGCCCCAGCATTTT	CSASERQGANQPQHF
NA	TRBV20-1	TRBJ1-1	NA	TGCAGTGCTAGAGATGGTGGAGGGTATCGCACTGAAGCTTTCTTT	CSARDGGGYRTEAFF
TRBD1	TRBV4-1	TRBJ1-2	few	TGCGCCAGCAGCCAACCGGGACAGTGGGCGGCTGGCTACACCTTC	CASSQPGQWAAGYTF
NA	TRBV18	TRBJ2-7	few	TGTGCCAGCTCACTTGCCAGCTTCTCCTACGAGCAGTACTTC	CASSLASFSYEQYF
NA	TRBV7-9	TRBJ2-5	NA	TGTTCCAGCAGCGGAGGCCCCCGGTACCAAGAGACCCAGTACTTC	CSSSGGPRYQETQYF
NA	TRBV29-1	TRBJ2-1	few	TGCAGCGTTGGGGGGGGGCGAAGCTCCTACAATGAGCAGTTCTTC	CSVGGGRSSYNEQFF
NA	TRBV7-2	TRBJ1-1	NA	TGTGCCAGCAGACTAGGGACTGGTTACGGTGAAGCTTTCTTT	CASRLGTGYGEAFF
NA	TRBV12-3/TRBV12-4	TRBJ2-7	NA	TGTGCCAGCAGTTCGGGACAAACCTCCTACGAGCAGTACTTC	CASSSGQTSYEQYF
NA	TRBV12-3/TRBV12-4	TRBJ2-1	NA	TGTGCCAGCAGTTTAAGGGAACAGTCCGAGCAGTTCTTC	CASSLREQSEQFF
TRBD2	TRBV20-1	TRBJ2-1	NA	TGCAGTGCTAGAGAGGACGGACTAGCGGGGGGCAATGAGCAGTTCTTC	CSAREDGLAGGNEQFF
NA	TRBV4-1	TRBJ2-1	once	TGCGCCAGCAGCCAAGATATACGGCTACCATACAATGAGCAGTTCTTC	CASSQDIRLPYNEQFF
NA	TRBV18	TRBJ2-7	NA	TGTGTCAGCTCAGGCGGAGCAAGCTCCTACGAGCAGTACTTC	CVSSGGASSYEQYF
NA	TRBV27	TRBJ2-1	NA	TGTGCCAGCAGGCCTCAGGGGTTGGGCTACAATGAGCAGTTCTTC	CASRPQGLGYNEQFF
NA	TRBV5-1	TRBJ2-2	NA	TGCGCCAGCAGCTTGGGTAGCAGCGTCAACACCGGGGAGCTGTTTTTT	CASSLGSSVNTGELFF
TRBD1	TRBV12-3/TRBV12-4	TRBJ2-1	NA	TGTGCCAGCAGTTTAGTATCGGGACAGGGGGCAAATGAGCAGTTCTTC	CASSLVSGQGANEQFF
TRBD2	TRBV20-1	TRBJ2-7	NA	TGCAGTACTACGCTCCTAGCGGAGCCCTACGAGCAGTACTTC	CSTTLLAEPYEQYF
TRBD1	TRBV2	TRBJ1-6	NA	TGTGCCAGCAGAGCCTCGCGACAGGGCGTGAATTCACCCCTCCACTTT	CASRASRQGVNSPLHF
NA	TRBV3-1	TRBJ1-2	NA	TGTGCCAGCAGCCAAGGGAACTCCCCCTATGGCTACACCTTC	CASSQGNSPYGYTF
TRBD2	TRBV10-3	TRBJ2-1	many	TGTGCCATCAGTCCCCCGGGCGGGAGTGAGGATGAGCAGTTCTTC	CAISPPGGSEDEQFF
TRBD1	TRBV6-6	TRBJ1-2	NA	TGTGCCAGCGAGGACAGGGCGACCAGTGGCTACACCTTC	CASEDRATSGYTF
NA	TRBV5-1	TRBJ2-1	NA	TGCGCCAGCAGCCCGCAGTCGGGGGCGTACAATGAGCAGTTCTTC	CASSPQSGAYNEQFF
NA	TRBV20-1	TRBJ2-1	few	TGCAGTGCCCTCGCGGGATCGGGTAATGAGCAGTTCTTC	CSALAGSGNEQFF
TRBD1	TRBV5-1	TRBJ1-1	NA	TGCGCCAGCAGCTTGGTTGGGACAGGGGAGATGAACACTGAAGCTTTCTTT	CASSLVGTGEMNTEAFF
NA	TRBV20-1	TRBJ2-1	NA	TGCAGTGCTAGGTTTGGTGTCCAGGATGAGCAGTTCTTC	CSARFGVQDEQFF
TRBD1	TRBV9	TRBJ1-1	once	TGTGCCAGCAGCCACAGGGGGAACACTGAAGCTTTCTTT	CASSHRGNTEAFF
NA	TRBV15	TRBJ1-6	once	TGTGCCACCAGCCAATATGGGGGGCCCCGGTCCTTCGGGGGTTCACCCCTCCACTTT	CATSQYGGPRSFGGSPLHF
TRBD1	TRBV3-1	TRBJ1-2	NA	TGTGCCAGCAGACACAGGGGCGGGGACTATGGCTACACCTTC	CASRHRGGDYGYTF
TRBD2	TRBV27	TRBJ2-7	NA	TGTGCCAGCAGTCGACTAGCGGGCCCTGGAGAGCAGTACTTC	CASSRLAGPGEQYF
NA	TRBV11-2	TRBJ2-1	NA	TGTGCCAGCAGCCTCGTCCGGGGGCTTAATGAGCAGTTCTTC	CASSLVRGLNEQFF
NA	TRBV6-1	TRBJ2-7	NA	TGTGCCAGCAACGAAGACTACGAGCAGTACTTC	CASNEDYEQYF
NA	TRBV28	TRBJ2-7	NA	TGTGCCAGCAGTTTAGGCCTCTCAGCTAGGGTCGATTACGAGCAGTACTTC	CASSLGLSARVDYEQYF
TRBD1	TRBV7-2	TRBJ2-4	few	TGTGCCAGCAGTCCCGGGACAGGGGGCCGCAACATTCAGTACTTC	CASSPGTGGRNIQYF
TRBD2	TRBV7-2	TRBJ2-5	NA	TGTGCCAGCATCTGGGGGGGAGTCCAAGAGACCCAGTACTTC	CASIWGGVQETQYF
TRBD2	TRBV12-3/TRBV12-4	TRBJ2-1	few	TGTGCCAGCAAACCTAGCGGGAGTTCCTACAATGAGCAGTTCTTC	CASKPSGSSYNEQFF
NA	TRBV15	TRBJ2-1	NA	TGTGCCACCAGCAGAGATCCCCAGCGGAGCAATGAGCAGTTCTTC	CATSRDPQRSNEQFF
TRBD2	TRBV10-3	TRBJ2-3	NA	TGTGCCATCAGTCCGACCTCACTAGCGCAACCTTTGGCAGATACGCAGTATTTT	CAISPTSLAQPLADTQYF
NA	TRBV3-1	TRBJ2-1	few	TGTGCCAGCAGCCAAGAGCGGGACGACCTGTTCTTC	CASSQERDDLFF
NA	TRBV11-2	TRBJ2-5	NA	TGTGCCAGCAGCCCAGACGGGGTGGACCAAGAGACCCAGTACTTC	CASSPDGVDQETQYF